Following are 7 T cell receptor beta chains from one sample sequenced in a study of cytomegalovirus exposure and HLA in healthy donors. Profiling relied on immunoSEQ multiplex PCR, and the TCRdb table lists in-frame clones only, not all of them. The sample includes some 130,000 clones, 89% of them seen just once. The specimen sequenced was PBMCs. Source of these receptors: a woman between 18 and 29 years old in good health and CMV-seronegative.

This clone was recorded once. The chain joins TRBV11-3 to TRBJ2-7; D remains ambiguous. The V end was cut by 2 bases, the J end by 1 base, with 9 bases between. The CDR3 sequence is 14 residues long. Germline values: CDR1 SGHNT, CDR2 YENEEA. CDR3 sequence: CASSLRASSYEQYF. CDR3 in DNA: TGTGCCAGCAGCTTACGCGCCTCATCCTACGAGCAGTACTTC.

This chain connects TRBV28 to TRBJ2-7, with a tentative D call TRBD1 (5 bases). The CDR3 covers 14 residues. CDR1 MDHEN and CDR2 SYDVKM come from the germline V gene. With 6 bases removed from V and 5 bases from J, the gap between germline ends came to 17 bases. The CDR3 sequence is CASRLLTAENEQYF. The CDR3 DNA reads TGTGCCAGCAGACTACTGACAGCCGAAAACGAGCAGTACTTC.

The V gene is TRBV5-8, the J gene TRBJ1-5; no firm D call. Germline-derived CDR1 and CDR2 are SGHTS and YDEGEE. The CDR3 sequence is 15 residues long. Deletions cut 0 bases from V and 0 bases from J, with 7 bases between. This chain's CDR3 is CASSLAGNSNQPQHF. In DNA form, the CDR3 reads TGTGCCAGCAGCTTGGCCGGGAATAGCAATCAGCCCCAGCATTTT. Full variable domain (remainder filled in from reference TRBV5-8 and TRBJ1-5): EAGVTQSPTHLIKTRGQQATLRCSPISGHTSVYWYQQALGLGLQFLLWYDEGEERNRGNFPPRFSGRQFPNYSSELNVNALELEDSALYLCASSLAGNSNQPQHFGDGTRLSIL.

The rearrangement joins TRBV5-4 to TRBJ2-7, with TRBD2 identical over 9 bases. The CDR3 runs 15 residues. With 4 bases clipped from V and 3 bases from J, the junction kept 8 bases outside the gene matches. In germline, CDR1 is SGHNT, CDR2 YYREEE (reference sequence). This CDR3 is CASSGRGGGGYEQYF. The CDR3 coding sequence is TGTGCCAGCAGCGGTCGTGGCGGGGGGGGCTACGAGCAGTACTTC.

CDR3 bases: TGTGCCAGCAGTTTATCCGGGACAGGGCAAGAGACCCAGTACTTC. Protein product: CASSLSGTGQETQYF. The rearrangement uses TRBV28 and TRBJ2-5; 9 bases agree with TRBD1. CDR1 and CDR2 (germline): MDHEN, SYDVKM. The CDR3 length is 15 residues. The J segment lost 2 bases and the V segment lost 1 base, leaving 2 bases of the junction unmatched.

V gene TRBV18 combines with J gene TRBJ1-4, with 8 bases matching TRBD1. CDR1 is KGHSH and CDR2 is LQKENI in the germline V gene. V gave up 8 bases and J gave up 8 bases; unmatched junction bases: 7. CDR3 length: 13 residues. The CDR3 DNA follows: TGTGCCAGCCAGACAGGGGATCAGGAAAAACTGTTTTTT. This encodes CASQTGDQEKLFF.

The J gene is TRBJ1-5, the V gene TRBV29-1; possible D gene TRBD1, 6 bases. V lost 4 bases to trimming and J lost 7 bases, with 23 bases between them. This CDR3 spans 16 amino acids. Germline lookup yields CDR1 SQVTM and CDR2 ANQGSEA. Here the CDR3 reads CSVGVGAQVGRQPQHF. CDR3 bases: TGCAGCGTTGGCGTGGGGGCGCAAGTGGGACGGCAGCCCCAGCATTTT.